This T cell receptor beta chain is from a study of resident and recirculating memory T cells in vitiligo. Produced via immunoSEQ multiplex PCR; TCRdb's table is partial and in-frame only. This table holds tens of thousands of clones, 92% found once. V was clipped by 3 bases and J by 0 bases; unmatched bases: 8. This CDR3 is built from 18 residues. Germline V lookup: CDR1 MDHEN, CDR2 SYDVKM. Regarding the study as a whole: TCR sequences were not conserved across biopsy sites or patients.

A remark on this clone: Its antigen is not identified.

The chain joins TRBV28 to TRBJ2-6, with TRBD1 matching 7 bases. This receptor was taken from a male donor with vitiligo. What was sequenced was blood. CDR3 in amino acids: CASSLRTGSSSGANVLTF. In DNA form, the CDR3 reads TGTGCCAGCAGTTTGAGGACAGGCTCTAGCTCTGGGGCCAACGTCCTGACTTTC.